This is a list of T cell receptor beta chains from one sample in a study of blood T cells in healthy people across ages. TCRdb re-called the 5' RACE reads through MiXCR, storing one row per CDR3 protein. Counted here are roughly 1 million distinct CDR3 sequences, approximately 26% occurring once; the ten biggest clones make up around 0.75%. This same sample was also taken into another study, of T cells of mothers and their children.

The sequenced sample was blood. These receptors were taken from a girl aged 2-10 years in good health. Each CDR3 is given with its conserved first and last residue. The D gene is left open where the match is weak. A clone size is listed for some rows: how often the clone was seen (once, few, many), or a class if it is expanded.

J	D	V	size	CDR3	DNA
TRBJ2-1	-	TRBV7-8	few	CASSLAFSGDPEQFF	TGTGCCAGCAGCTTAGCGTTCTCGGGGGACCCTGAGCAGTTCTTC
TRBJ1-2	-	TRBV7-2	once	CASSLFSDSFLSYGYTF	TGTGCCAGCAGCTTATTCTCGGACAGTTTTTTGAGTTACGGCTACACCTTC
TRBJ2-1	-	TRBV27	once	CASSSNFVGEQFF	TGTGCCAGCAGTTCGAACTTCGTCGGGGAGCAGTTCTTC
TRBJ2-2	-	TRBV7-3	-	CASSLYGGGNTGELFF	TGTGCCAGCAGCTTATACGGAGGGGGAAACACCGGGGAGCTGTTTTTT
TRBJ2-2	-	TRBV7-9	few	CASSRTMGELFF	TGTGCCAGCAGCAGAACCATGGGGGAGCTGTTTTTT
TRBJ2-5	TRBD1	TRBV7-8	many	CASSLVGQKPQETQYF	TGTGCCAGCAGCTTAGTGGGACAGAAGCCTCAAGAGACCCAGTACTTC
TRBJ2-7	-	TRBV3-1	few	CASSHSTLGYEQYF	TGTGCCAGCAGCCATTCCACCCTTGGATACGAGCAGTACTTC
TRBJ2-5	-	TRBV7-9	few	CASSSKAGETQYF	TGTGCCAGCAGCTCCAAAGCGGGAGAGACCCAGTACTTC
TRBJ2-5	-	TRBV7-9	few	CASARTGSKETQYF	TGTGCCAGCGCTCGTACAGGGAGTAAAGAGACCCAGTACTTC
TRBJ2-3	-	TRBV27	-	CASTPRQGDTQYF	TGTGCCAGCACACCGCGGCAGGGTGATACGCAGTATTTT
TRBJ2-7	-	TRBV3-1	-	CASSHGLNYEQYF	TGTGCCAGCAGCCATGGCTTAAACTACGAGCAGTACTTC
TRBJ2-4	TRBD2	TRBV29-1	-	CSVVSLLAGARNIQYF	TGCAGCGTTGTCTCTTTACTAGCGGGAGCGCGGAACATTCAGTACTTC
TRBJ2-7	-	TRBV15	-	CATSRFSAVIAYEQYF	TGTGCCACCAGCAGATTTTCAGCGGTAATAGCCTACGAGCAGTACTTC
TRBJ2-2	-	TRBV5-5	-	CASSVRSSGGTGELFF	TGTGCCAGCAGCGTGAGGTCGTCCGGTGGCACCGGGGAGCTGTTTTTT
TRBJ2-3	TRBD2	TRBV10-3	-	CAISRPTSGGADTQYF	TGTGCCATCAGCCGACCGACTAGCGGGGGGGCAGATACGCAGTATTTT
TRBJ2-5	-	TRBV29-1	few	CSVEWGTSRIETQYF	TGCAGCGTTGAGTGGGGGACAAGTCGTATAGAGACCCAGTACTTC
TRBJ1-2	-	TRBV7-9	-	CASGSETPYGYTF	TGTGCCAGCGGCTCAGAGACCCCTTATGGCTACACCTTC
TRBJ2-7	-	TRBV29-1	-	CSVENSEVGEQYF	TGCAGCGTTGAAAACAGCGAGGTGGGCGAGCAGTACTTC
TRBJ2-1	-	TRBV20-1	few	CSTEGFASTPNEQFF	TGCAGTACTGAGGGGTTCGCTTCAACTCCCAATGAGCAGTTCTTC
TRBJ2-5	-	TRBV20-1	-	CSAKGGEGGETQYF	TGCAGTGCTAAAGGGGGGGAAGGAGGGGAGACCCAGTACTTC
TRBJ2-1	TRBD2	TRBV29-1	few	CSVEVLAGVNEQFF	TGCAGCGTTGAAGTCCTAGCGGGAGTGAATGAGCAGTTCTTC
TRBJ2-1	TRBD1	TRBV11-3	few	CASSGGDRGNEQFF	TGTGCCAGCAGCGGGGGGGACAGGGGGAATGAGCAGTTCTTC
TRBJ2-6	TRBD1	TRBV20-1	-	CSARDLDRASAGANVLTF	TGCAGTGCTAGAGATCTGGACAGGGCATCAGCTGGGGCCAACGTCCTGACTTTC
TRBJ2-7	-	TRBV4-3	-	CASSQDRARVYEQYF	TGCGCCAGCAGCCAAGATAGGGCCAGGGTATACGAGCAGTACTTC
TRBJ2-7	TRBD2	TRBV9	-	CASSVAGLAATYEQYF	TGTGCCAGCAGCGTAGCTGGGCTAGCGGCTACCTACGAGCAGTACTTC
TRBJ1-5	-	TRBV27	few	CASSSYRVDQPQHF	TGTGCCAGCAGTTCATACAGGGTCGATCAGCCCCAGCATTTT
TRBJ2-7	-	TRBV7-9	few	CASSLPEQREQYF	TGTGCCAGCAGCTTACCGGAGCAGCGCGAGCAGTACTTC
TRBJ2-1	-	TRBV4-1	few	CASSDSSWGPEQFF	TGCGCCAGCAGTGACTCTTCTTGGGGACCGGAGCAGTTCTTC
TRBJ2-7	TRBD1	TRBV5-1	few	CASSGQGRAYEQYF	TGCGCCAGCAGCGGACAGGGTCGAGCCTACGAGCAGTACTTC